This TCR beta chain was sequenced for a study of cytomegalovirus exposure and HLA in healthy donors. Looking at the study overall: The same platform was used for the 90 to 150 validation repertoires and the roughly 600 first-cohort repertoires, a later analysis reported.

TCRdb's copy holds only in-frame clones and misses some; the assay was immunoSEQ multiplex PCR. Seen here are roughly 150,000 clones, 70% to 90% observed once, and the top ten hold around 2.3%. About this clone: Its antigen is currently unknown.

General study points: The tendency of first-cohort TCR clusters to co-occur in the 110 or so validation repertoires emerged from a later analysis.

The CDR3 loop spans 14 amino acids. Trimming cost V 1 base and J 8 bases, with 11 bases left between them. Germline CDR1 and CDR2: LGHNA and YSLEER. This TCR derives from a woman under 30 in good health and CMV-seronegative. The sequenced sample consisted of PBMCs. The gene calls are TRBV4-3 and TRBJ2-2; the D gene is possibly TRBD1 (6 bases). For the CDR3, the DNA is TGCGCCAGCAGCCAAGTATATAGGGGGGGGGAGCTGTTTTTT. It yields the protein CASSQVYRGGELFF.